Below, 15 T cell receptor beta chains from the same sample are listed, as sequenced in a study of blood T cell repertoires in COVID-19. The table came from immunoSEQ multiplex PCR; TCRdb's copy has only in-frame clones and leaves some out. This table has roughly 170,000 clones, 80% to 90% appearing once. The specimen sequenced was peripheral blood. The receptors derive from a man between 65 and 85 years old with active or convalescent COVID-19.

V gene TRBV7-8 combines with J gene TRBJ1-5; 10 positions match TRBD1. From germline, CDR1 is SGHVS and CDR2 FQNEAQ. This CDR3 comprises 18 residues. Unmatched junction bases numbered 10, after V lost 5 bases and J lost 0 bases. CDR3 sequence reads: CASSGRDRGGGSNQPQHF. In DNA, the CDR3 is TGTGCCAGCAGCGGCCGGGACAGGGGAGGGGGTAGCAATCAGCCCCAGCATTTT.

The gene calls are TRBV7-2 and TRBJ1-2, with TRBD1 matching over 8 bases. In germline, CDR1 is SGHTA, CDR2 FQGNSA. The CDR3 sequence is 15 residues long. V shed 0 bases, J shed 8 bases, and the junction held 8 bases outside the gene matches. CDR3 coding DNA: TGTGCCAGCAGCTTAGCAGTTAGCAGGGGGCAAGGCTACACCTTC. It specifies CASSLAVSRGQGYTF.

The chain uses TRBV27 and TRBJ1-1; 8 bases match TRBD1. V trimming: 6 bases; J trimming: 0 bases; junction bases outside the gene matches: 9. The germline V gene has CDR1 MNHEY and CDR2 SMNVEV (reference sequence). The CDR3 consists of 16 residues. The CDR3 nucleotides read TGTGCCAGCAGCCCAGATCGGACAGGGATGAACACTGAAGCTTTCTTT. It specifies CASSPDRTGMNTEAFF.

V gene TRBV7-8 combines with J gene TRBJ2-1; 8 bases are a match to TRBD2. V was pared by 5 bases and J by 8 bases, with 11 bases of the junction left unmatched. Germline V gene data show CDR1 as SGHVS and CDR2 as FQNEAQ. The CDR3 is made up of 15 amino acids. The CDR3 nucleotides are TGTGCCAGCAGCCGAGACGCGGGGGGAAGGGATGAGCAGTTCTTC. Residues: CASSRDAGGRDEQFF. The whole variable domain, filled in from reference TRBV7-8 and TRBJ2-1, reads GAGVSQSPRYKVAKRGQDVALRCDPISGHVSLFWYQQALGQGPEFLTYFQNEAQLDKSGLPSDRFFAERPEGSVSTLKIQRTQQEDSAVYLCASSRDAGGRDEQFFGPGTRLTVL.

The rearrangement uses TRBV3-1 (or the pseudogene TRBV3-2) and TRBJ2-7, with TRBD1 matching over 8 bases. CDR1 is LGHDT and CDR2 is YNNKEL in the germline V gene (reference sequence). The CDR3 is made up of 15 amino acids. J gave up 9 bases and V 4 bases, and 14 bases lay outside the gene matches. The CDR3 sequence is CASSRSGTGVRGQYF. The DNA for the CDR3 is TGTGCCAGCAGCCGCTCCGGGACAGGAGTACGAGGGCAGTACTTC.

J is TRBJ1-2 and V is TRBV29-1; the D gene is possibly TRBD1 (6 bases). V lost 1 base and J 4 bases, leaving 7 bases between the germline ends. CDR3 length: 12 amino acids. Germline assignment: CDR1 SQVTM and CDR2 ANQGSEA. The DNA for the CDR3 is TGCAGCGTTGAAGCAGGGGCCTATGGCTACACCTTC. Its protein is CSVEAGAYGYTF.

The chain is built from TRBV28 and TRBJ1-1; no clear D. CDR1 and CDR2 (germline): MDHEN, SYDVKM. This CDR3 is 14 amino acids long. V was cut by 6 bases and J by 0 bases, with 11 bases left in between. This chain's CDR3 is CASSQQPLNTEAFF. Here the CDR3 DNA reads TGTGCCAGCAGCCAACAGCCTTTGAACACTGAAGCTTTCTTT.

The chain couples TRBV5-1 to TRBJ1-6, with 8 bases lining up with TRBD1. Germline lookup yields CDR1 SGHRS and CDR2 YFSETQ. With 4 bases clipped from V and 5 bases from J, the junction kept 8 bases outside the gene matches. CDR3 length: 16 amino acids. CDR3 sequence reads: CASSPFPDRDNSPLHF. As DNA, the CDR3 is TGCGCCAGCAGCCCCTTCCCGGACAGGGATAATTCACCCCTCCACTTT.

The chain carries TRBV11-3 and TRBJ2-1; D may be TRBD1 (6 bases). Trimming removed 5 bases from V and 10 bases from J, with 15 bases in between. CDR3 length: 13 amino acids. Germline values: CDR1 SGHNT, CDR2 YENEEA. This chain's CDR3 is CASSPSDGGEQFF. CDR3 sequence (DNA): TGTGCCAGCAGCCCCTCCGATGGGGGCGAGCAGTTCTTC. The entire variable domain, with the rest obtained from reference TRBV11-3 and TRBJ2-1, is as follows: EAGVVQSPRYKIIEKKQPVAFWCNPISGHNTLYWYLQNLGQGPELLIRYENEEAVDDSQLPKDRFSAERLKGVDSTLKIQPAELGDSAVYLCASSPSDGGEQFFGPGTRLTVL.

This clone has a single count. The V gene is TRBV12-3 or TRBV12-4, the J gene TRBJ1-3; D gene uncertain. Deletions cut 4 bases from V and 0 bases from J, with 4 bases between. CDR3 length equals 13 residues. For the CDR3, the DNA is TGTGCCAGCAGTTGGAGCTCTGGAAACACCATATATTTT. This translates into CASSWSSGNTIYF.

The J gene is TRBJ2-7, the V gene TRBV7-2, with D possibly matching TRBD2 (5 bases). In germline, CDR1 is SGHTA, CDR2 FQGNSA. This CDR3 has 14 amino acids. V dropped 2 bases and J dropped 3 bases, with 11 bases sitting between them. The CDR3 DNA reads TGTGCCAGCAGCTTAAGCGGTCCGGGCTACGAGCAGTACTTC. Translating gives CASSLSGPGYEQYF.

The rearrangement uses TRBV6-2 or TRBV6-3 and TRBJ2-2, with D uncertain. Trimming took off 4 bases at V and 1 base at J, with 10 bases between the two ends. CDR3 length: 15 residues. CDR1 is MNHEY and CDR2 is SVGEGT in the germline V gene. The CDR3 is CASSWFGGNTGELFF. Here the CDR3 DNA reads TGTGCCAGCAGTTGGTTTGGCGGGAACACCGGGGAGCTGTTTTTT.

This chain uses TRBV6-2 or TRBV6-3 with TRBJ1-1, with unresolved D. The CDR3 spans 12 residues. With 2 bases removed from V and 10 bases from J, the gap between germline ends came to 11 bases. CDR1 MNHEY and CDR2 SVGEGT come from the germline V gene. The CDR3 here is CASSYEHPGAFF. The CDR3, as DNA: TGTGCCAGCAGTTACGAGCACCCCGGAGCTTTCTTT.

This chain connects TRBV7-9 to TRBJ2-7; 8 nucleotides align to TRBD1. Trimming took 5 bases from V and 7 from J; bases not matched to a gene: 13. This CDR3 region has 15 residues. Germline CDR1 reads SEHNR; CDR2 reads FQNEAQ (reference sequence). CDR3 amino acids: CASSTEYRTGKEQYF. The CDR3 nucleotides read TGTGCCAGCAGCACCGAATATAGGACAGGGAAAGAGCAGTACTTC.

The sample holds one count of this clone. One end of the junction fails to match germline, which may point to a read error. The chain recombines TRBV2 with TRBJ2-2, with D perhaps matching TRBD2 (6 bases). CDR3 size: 15 residues. In germline, CDR1 is SNHLY, CDR2 FYNNEI. The CDR3 is CASRRAHLNIGELFF. The CDR3 bases are TGTGCCAGCCGGAGGGCCCACTTGAACATCGGGGAGCTGTTTTTT.